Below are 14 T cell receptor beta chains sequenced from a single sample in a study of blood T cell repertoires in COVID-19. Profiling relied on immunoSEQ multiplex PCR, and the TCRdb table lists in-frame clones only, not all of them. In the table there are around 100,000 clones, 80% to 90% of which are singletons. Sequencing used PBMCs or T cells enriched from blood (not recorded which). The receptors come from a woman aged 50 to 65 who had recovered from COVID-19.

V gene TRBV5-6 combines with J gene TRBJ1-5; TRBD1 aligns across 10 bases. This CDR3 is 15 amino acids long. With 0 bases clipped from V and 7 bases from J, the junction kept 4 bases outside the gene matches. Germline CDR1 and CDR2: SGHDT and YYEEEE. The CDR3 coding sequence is TGTGCCAGCAGCTTGGTGGGACAGGGGCCCCAGCCCCAGCATTTT. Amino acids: CASSLVGQGPQPQHF.

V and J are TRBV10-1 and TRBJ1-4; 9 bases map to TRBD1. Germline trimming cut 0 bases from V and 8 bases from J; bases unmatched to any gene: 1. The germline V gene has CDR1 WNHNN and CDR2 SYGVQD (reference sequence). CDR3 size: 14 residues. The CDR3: CASSESGTGEKLFF. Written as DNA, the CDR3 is TGCGCCAGCAGTGAGTCGGGGACAGGGGAAAAACTGTTTTTT.

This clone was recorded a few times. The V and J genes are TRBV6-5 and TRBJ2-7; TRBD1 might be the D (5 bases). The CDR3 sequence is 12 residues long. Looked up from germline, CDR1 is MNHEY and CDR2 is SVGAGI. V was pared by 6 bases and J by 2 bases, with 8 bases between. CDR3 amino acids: CASRRQPYEQYF. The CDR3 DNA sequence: TGTGCCAGCAGAAGACAGCCCTACGAGCAGTACTTC.

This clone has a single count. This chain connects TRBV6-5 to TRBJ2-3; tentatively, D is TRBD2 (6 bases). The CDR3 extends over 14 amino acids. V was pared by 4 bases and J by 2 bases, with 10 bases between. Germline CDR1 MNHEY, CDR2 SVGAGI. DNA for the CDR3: TGTGCCAGCAGTTTACCGGGAGCCACAGATACGCAGTATTTT. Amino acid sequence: CASSLPGATDTQYF.

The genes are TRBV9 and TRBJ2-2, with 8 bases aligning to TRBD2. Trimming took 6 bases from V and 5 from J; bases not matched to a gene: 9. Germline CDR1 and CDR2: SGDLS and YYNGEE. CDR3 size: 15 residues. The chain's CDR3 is CASTHFSGDTGELFF. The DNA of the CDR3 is TGTGCCAGCACCCACTTTAGCGGGGATACCGGGGAGCTGTTTTTT.

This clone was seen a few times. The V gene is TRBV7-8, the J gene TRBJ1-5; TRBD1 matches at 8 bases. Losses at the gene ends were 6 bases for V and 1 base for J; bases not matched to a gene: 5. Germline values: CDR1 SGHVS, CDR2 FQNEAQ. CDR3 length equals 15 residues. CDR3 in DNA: TGTGCCAGCAGGCCTGACAGGGGAAGCAATCAGCCCCAGCATTTT. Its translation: CASRPDRGSNQPQHF.

CDR3 residues: CATVAGGNSYEQYF. CDR3 sequence (DNA): TGTGCCACCGTAGCGGGAGGTAACTCCTACGAGCAGTACTTC. V usage is TRBV10-3 and J usage is TRBJ2-7; 10 nucleotides match TRBD2. V lost 10 bases, J lost 0 bases, and 6 bases stayed unmatched. Germline CDR1 ENHRY, CDR2 SYGVKD. The CDR3 has 14 residues.

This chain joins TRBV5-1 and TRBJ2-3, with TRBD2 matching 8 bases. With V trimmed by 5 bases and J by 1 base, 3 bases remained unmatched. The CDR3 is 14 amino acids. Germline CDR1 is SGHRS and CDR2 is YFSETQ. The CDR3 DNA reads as TGCGCCAGCAGTGTTAGCGGGGGCACAGATACGCAGTATTTT. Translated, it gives CASSVSGGTDTQYF.

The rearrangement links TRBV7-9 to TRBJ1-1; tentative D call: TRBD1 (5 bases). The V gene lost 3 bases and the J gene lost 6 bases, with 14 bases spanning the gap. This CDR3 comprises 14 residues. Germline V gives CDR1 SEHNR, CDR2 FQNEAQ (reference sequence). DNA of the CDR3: TGTGCCAGCAGCTTGGACACAACGGAACCTGAAGCTTTCTTT. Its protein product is CASSLDTTEPEAFF.

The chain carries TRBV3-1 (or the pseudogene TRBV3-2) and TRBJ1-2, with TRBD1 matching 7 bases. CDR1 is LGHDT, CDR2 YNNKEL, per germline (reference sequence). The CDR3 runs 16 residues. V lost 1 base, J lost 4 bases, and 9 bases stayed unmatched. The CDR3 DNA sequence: TGTGCCAGCAGCCAAGGGTTGCCGGGACAGCTCTATGGCTACACCTTC. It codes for CASSQGLPGQLYGYTF.

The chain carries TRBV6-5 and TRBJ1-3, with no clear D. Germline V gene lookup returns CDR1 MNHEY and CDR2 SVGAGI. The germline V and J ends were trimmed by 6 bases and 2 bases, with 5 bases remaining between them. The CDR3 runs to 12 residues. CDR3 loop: CASSATGNTIYF. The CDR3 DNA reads TGTGCCAGCAGCGCGACTGGAAACACCATATATTTT.

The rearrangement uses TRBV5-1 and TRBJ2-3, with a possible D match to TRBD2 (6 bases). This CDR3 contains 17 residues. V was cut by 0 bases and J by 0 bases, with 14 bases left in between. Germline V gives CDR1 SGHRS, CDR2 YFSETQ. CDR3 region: CASSLGSVAASTDTQYF. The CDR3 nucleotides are TGCGCCAGCAGCTTGGGTTCTGTAGCGGCTAGCACAGATACGCAGTATTTT.

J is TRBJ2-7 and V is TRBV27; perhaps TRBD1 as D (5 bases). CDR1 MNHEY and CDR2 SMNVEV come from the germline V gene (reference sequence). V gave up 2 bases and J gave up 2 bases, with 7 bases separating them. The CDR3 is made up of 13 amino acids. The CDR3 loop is CASSLRGPYEQYF. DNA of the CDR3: TGTGCCAGCAGTTTAAGGGGCCCCTACGAGCAGTACTTC.

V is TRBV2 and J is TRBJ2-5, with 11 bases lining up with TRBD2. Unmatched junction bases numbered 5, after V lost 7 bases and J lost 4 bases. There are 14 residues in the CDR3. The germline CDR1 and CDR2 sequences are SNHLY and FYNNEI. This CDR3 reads CASIPGTSGETQYF. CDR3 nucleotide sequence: TGTGCCAGCATCCCAGGGACTAGCGGAGAGACCCAGTACTTC.